The clone carrying this TCR beta chain was detected only once. Its antigen is unknown. The data stem from a study of response to subunit inactivated influenza vaccine. Study results and limitations: Authors suggested that a seasonal influenza vaccination recruits few new T cells each time.

TCRdb passed the RT-PCR reads through MiXCR, listing each CDR3 protein once. The table lists about 520,000 distinct CDR3 sequences, approximately 7.8% of them singletons. Per germline, CDR1 LGHNA and CDR2 YNFKEQ. V shed 0 bases, J shed 1 base, and the junction held 9 bases outside the gene matches. This CDR3 has 19 residues. The sequencing used PBMCs from blood, collected around 25 months after vaccination. This chain uses TRBV4-2 with TRBJ2-3; 11 bases fit TRBD2. This TCR was sampled from a man aged 45 to 75 who received an inactivated influenza vaccine. CDR3: CASSQDPPKLAGGTDTQYF. The CDR3 bases are TGTGCCAGCAGCCAAGACCCCCCTAAACTAGCGGGGGGCACAGATACGCAGTATTTT.